This T cell receptor (beta chain) was identified during a study of cytotoxic CD8 clonotypes in ibrutinib-treated CLL. Findings and caveats of the study: Clonality increased at ibrutinib response, then returned toward baseline at progression.

In germline, CDR1 is SEHNR, CDR2 FQNEAQ (reference sequence). The CDR3 runs to 15 residues. V was shortened by 5 bases and J by 5 bases, with 18 bases between the two germline ends. TCRdb keeps only in-frame clones here, not all; method: immunoSEQ multiplex PCR. The sample comprises around 330,000 clones, 67% of which are singletons, and around 6.3% rests with the top ten. Turning to this clone: Its antigen remains unknown.

As input for TCR beta libraries, about 2 micrograms of genomic DNA came from cryopreserved PBMCs. The material sequenced was PBMCs, taken after 36 months of ibrutinib treatment. This rearrangement joins TRBV7-9 to TRBJ2-5; no clear D gene. This receptor was identified in a human donor with chronic lymphocytic leukemia. Here the CDR3 reads CASSRRTPQTETQYF. The CDR3 DNA is TGTGCCAGCAGCCGCAGGACCCCCCAAACGGAGACCCAGTACTTC.